These 2 T cell receptor beta chains came from one sample sequenced in a study of blood T cells in healthy people across ages. Using a J-beta primer mix together with a sample-barcoded 5' primer, a second PCR was run for about 6 to 12 cycles. MiXCR was run by TCRdb on the 5' RACE reads, yielding one entry per CDR3 protein. The table has about 1.5 million distinct CDR3 sequences, 42% seen once; the top ten hold about 4.1%. The sample was blood. The receptors derive from a woman in her late teens or twenties in good health.

CDR3 coding DNA: TGTGCCAGCAGTTCCACAGGGGGCGTCACTGAAGCTTTCTTT. Protein sequence: CASSSTGGVTEAFF. The rearrangement links TRBV6-2 or TRBV6-3 to TRBJ1-1; 9 bases fit TRBD1. The CDR3 has 14 residues. Per the germline V gene, CDR1 is MNHEY and CDR2 is SVGEGT. J gave up 4 bases and V 4 bases, and 4 bases lay outside the gene matches.

As DNA, the CDR3 is TGTGCCAGCAGTCGACAGGACTACAATCAGCCCCAGCATTTT. Its protein is CASSRQDYNQPQHF. V is TRBV28 and J is TRBJ1-5; the D gene is possibly TRBD1 (6 bases). V shed 5 bases and J shed 3 bases, with 11 bases lying between them. The CDR3 is 14 residues long. Germline CDR1 reads MDHEN; CDR2 reads SYDVKM.